This T cell receptor (beta chain) was identified during a study of T-cell reconstitution after alpha-beta-depleted transplantation in children. V was pared by 2 bases and J by 6 bases, with 12 bases between. CDR3 length: 14 residues. TCRbeta library construction was performed incorporating unique molecular identifiers. TCRdb independently ran MiXCR on the PCR reads; one entry per CDR3 protein. This sample has approximately 240,000 distinct CDR3 sequences; roughly 9% occur once, and the top ten carry approximately 5.9%. This clonotype was obtained from a human donor who donated a stem cell graft to a child with acute lymphoblastic leukemia. The genes are TRBV12-3 or TRBV12-4 and TRBJ2-3; D gene uncertain. The sample in question was PBMCs from the stem cell graft donor, obtained from the stem cell graft. The CDR3 sequence is CASSLSTTRDTQYF. CDR3 coding DNA: TGTGCCAGCAGTTTATCTACGACTCGGGATACGCAGTATTTT.